This section outlines one T cell receptor beta chain sequence together with its context. These data belong to a study of blood T cell repertoires in COVID-19. Under the authors' procedure: Amplified reference gene primers provided the basis for estimating nucleated cell counts. TCRdb's table, derived via immunoSEQ multiplex PCR, lists solely in-frame clones and lacks some. V, J and clone size are taken as reported in that table, and D and trimming were inferred from the DNA itself. The sample contains fewer than 300,000 clones, approximately 90% of which appear only once. The TCR comes from a woman between 45 and 60 years old with COVID-19, enrolled during active disease. The sample taken for sequencing was peripheral blood.

CDR3 in DNA: TGTGCCAGTAGTTTCGGGAGCTCCTATAATTCACCCCTCCACTTT. It specifies CASSFGSSYNSPLHF. V and J are TRBV19 and TRBJ1-6; D is ambiguous. The germline gives CDR1 LNHDA, CDR2 SQIVND (reference sequence). The CDR3 is 15 residues long. Trimming removed 5 bases from V and 0 bases from J, with 8 bases in between.